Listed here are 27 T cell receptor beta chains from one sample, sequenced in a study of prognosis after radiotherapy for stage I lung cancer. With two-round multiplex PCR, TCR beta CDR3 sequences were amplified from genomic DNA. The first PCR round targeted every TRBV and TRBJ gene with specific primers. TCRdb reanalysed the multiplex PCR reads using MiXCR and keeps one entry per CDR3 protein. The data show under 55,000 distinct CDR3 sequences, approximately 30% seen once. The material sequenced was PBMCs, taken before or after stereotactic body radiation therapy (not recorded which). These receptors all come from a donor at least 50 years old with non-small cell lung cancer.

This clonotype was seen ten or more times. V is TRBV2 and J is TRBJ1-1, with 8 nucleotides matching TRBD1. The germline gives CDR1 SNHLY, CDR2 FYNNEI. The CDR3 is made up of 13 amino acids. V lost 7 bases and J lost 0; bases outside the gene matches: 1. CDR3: CASKGQVNTEAFF. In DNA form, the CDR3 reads TGTGCCAGCAAGGGACAGGTGAACACTGAAGCTTTCTTT.

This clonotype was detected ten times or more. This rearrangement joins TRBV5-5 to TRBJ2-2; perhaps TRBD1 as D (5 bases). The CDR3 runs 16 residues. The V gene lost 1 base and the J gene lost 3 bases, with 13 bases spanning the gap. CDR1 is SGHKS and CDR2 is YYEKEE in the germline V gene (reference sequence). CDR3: CASSLSQSRDTGELFF. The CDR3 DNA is TGTGCCAGCAGCTTGAGTCAGAGCAGGGACACCGGGGAGCTGTTTTTT. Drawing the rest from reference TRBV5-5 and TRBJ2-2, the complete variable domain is DAGVTQSPTHLIKTRGQQVTLRCSPISGHKSVSWYQQVLGQGPQFIFQYYEKEERGRGNFPDRFSARQFPNYSSELNVNALLLGDSALYLCASSLSQSRDTGELFFGEGSRLTVL.

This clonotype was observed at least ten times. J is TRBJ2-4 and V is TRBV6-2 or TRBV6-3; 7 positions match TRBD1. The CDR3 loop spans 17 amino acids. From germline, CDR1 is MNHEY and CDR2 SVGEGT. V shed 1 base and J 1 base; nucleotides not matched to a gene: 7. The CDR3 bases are TGTGCCAGCAGTTACTTGAGGGGGCGTAGGGCCAAAAACATTCAGTACTTC. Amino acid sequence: CASSYLRGRRAKNIQYF.

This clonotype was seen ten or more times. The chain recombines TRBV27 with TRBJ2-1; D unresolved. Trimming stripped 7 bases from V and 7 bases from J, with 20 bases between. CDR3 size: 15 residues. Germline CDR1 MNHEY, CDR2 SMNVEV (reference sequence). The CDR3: CASIHFRLEKNEQFF. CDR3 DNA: TGTGCCAGCATACATTTTCGCCTAGAAAAAAATGAGCAGTTCTTC.

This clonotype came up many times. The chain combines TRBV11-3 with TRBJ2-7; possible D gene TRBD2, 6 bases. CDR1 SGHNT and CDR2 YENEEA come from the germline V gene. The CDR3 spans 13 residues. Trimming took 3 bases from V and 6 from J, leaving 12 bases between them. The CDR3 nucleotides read TGTGCCAGCAGCTTTACGGGAGAAAGCGAGCAGTACTTC. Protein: CASSFTGESEQYF.

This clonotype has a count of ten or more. The CDR3 spells CASSTAGRGTEAFF. CDR3 bases: TGTGCCAGCAGTACAGCGGGCAGGGGGACTGAAGCTTTCTTT. The chain combines TRBV2 with TRBJ1-1; 7 nucleotides match TRBD1. J was trimmed by 5 bases and V by 5 bases; bases with no gene match: 8. The CDR3 spans 14 residues. Germline lookup yields CDR1 SNHLY and CDR2 FYNNEI.

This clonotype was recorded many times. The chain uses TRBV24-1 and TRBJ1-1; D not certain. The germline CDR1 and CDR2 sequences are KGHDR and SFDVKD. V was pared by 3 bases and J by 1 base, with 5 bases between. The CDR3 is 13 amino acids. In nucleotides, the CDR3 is TGTGCCACCAGTGATCGGGCGAACACTGAAGCTTTCTTT. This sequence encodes CATSDRANTEAFF.

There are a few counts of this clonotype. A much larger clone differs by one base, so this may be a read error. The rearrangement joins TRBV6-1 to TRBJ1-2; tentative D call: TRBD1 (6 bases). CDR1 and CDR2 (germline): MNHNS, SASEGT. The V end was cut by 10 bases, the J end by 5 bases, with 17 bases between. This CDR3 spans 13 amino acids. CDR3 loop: CATRDIALYGYTF. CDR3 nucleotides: TGTGCCACAAGGGACATTGCCCTTTATGGCTACACCTTC.

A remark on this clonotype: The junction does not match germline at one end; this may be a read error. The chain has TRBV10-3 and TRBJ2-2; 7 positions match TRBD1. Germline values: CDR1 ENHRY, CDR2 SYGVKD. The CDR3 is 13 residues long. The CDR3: CAIIPGTARDLFF. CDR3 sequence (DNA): TGTGCCATCATACCCGGGACAGCCCGGGATCTGTTTTTT.

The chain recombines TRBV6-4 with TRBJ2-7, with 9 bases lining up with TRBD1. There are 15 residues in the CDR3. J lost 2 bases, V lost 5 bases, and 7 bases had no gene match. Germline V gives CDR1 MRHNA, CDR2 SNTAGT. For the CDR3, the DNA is TGTGCCAGCAGTACCGGACAGGGGTGGACCTACGAGCAGTACTTC. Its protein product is CASSTGQGWTYEQYF.

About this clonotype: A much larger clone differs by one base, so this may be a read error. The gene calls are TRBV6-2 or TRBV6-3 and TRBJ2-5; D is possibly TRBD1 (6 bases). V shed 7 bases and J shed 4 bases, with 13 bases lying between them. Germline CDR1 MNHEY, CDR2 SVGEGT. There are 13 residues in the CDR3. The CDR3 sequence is CASTATGRETQYF. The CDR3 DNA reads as TGTGCCAGCACCGCGACAGGACGAGAGACCCAGTACTTC.

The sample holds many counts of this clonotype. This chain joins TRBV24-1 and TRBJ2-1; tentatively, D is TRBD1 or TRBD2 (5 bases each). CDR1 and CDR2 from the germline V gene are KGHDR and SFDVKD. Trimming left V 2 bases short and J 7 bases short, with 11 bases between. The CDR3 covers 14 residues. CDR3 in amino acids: CATSDSGTRNEQFF. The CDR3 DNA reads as TGTGCCACCAGTGATTCCGGGACGAGGAATGAGCAGTTCTTC.

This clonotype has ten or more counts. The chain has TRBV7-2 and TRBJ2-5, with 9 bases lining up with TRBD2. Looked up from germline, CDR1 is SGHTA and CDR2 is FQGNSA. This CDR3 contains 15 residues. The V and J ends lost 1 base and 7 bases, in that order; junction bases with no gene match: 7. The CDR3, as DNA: TGTGCCAGCAGCTTAGTAGCTAGCGGGGACGGGACCCAGTACTTC. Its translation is CASSLVASGDGTQYF.

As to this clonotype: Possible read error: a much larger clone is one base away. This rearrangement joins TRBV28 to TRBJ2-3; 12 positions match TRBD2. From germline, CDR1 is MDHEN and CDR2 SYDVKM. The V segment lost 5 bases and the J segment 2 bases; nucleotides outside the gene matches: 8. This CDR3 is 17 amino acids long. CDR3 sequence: CASSGLAGWVITDTQYF. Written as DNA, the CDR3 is TGTGCCAGCAGTGGACTAGCGGGATGGGTCATCACAGATACGCAGTATTTT.

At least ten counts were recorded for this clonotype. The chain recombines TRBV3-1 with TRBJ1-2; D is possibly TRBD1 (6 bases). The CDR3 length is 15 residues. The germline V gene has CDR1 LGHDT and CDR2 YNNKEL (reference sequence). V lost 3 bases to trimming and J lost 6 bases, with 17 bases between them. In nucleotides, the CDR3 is TGTGCCAGCAGCCAGGAGATCTACAGGGAACATGGCTACACCTTC. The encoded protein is CASSQEIYREHGYTF.

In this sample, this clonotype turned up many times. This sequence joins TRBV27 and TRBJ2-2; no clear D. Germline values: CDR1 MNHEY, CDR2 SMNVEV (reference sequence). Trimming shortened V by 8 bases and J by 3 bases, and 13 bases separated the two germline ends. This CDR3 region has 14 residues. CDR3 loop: CASERRAYTGELFF. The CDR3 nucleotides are TGTGCCAGCGAAAGGAGAGCTTACACCGGGGAGCTGTTTTTT.

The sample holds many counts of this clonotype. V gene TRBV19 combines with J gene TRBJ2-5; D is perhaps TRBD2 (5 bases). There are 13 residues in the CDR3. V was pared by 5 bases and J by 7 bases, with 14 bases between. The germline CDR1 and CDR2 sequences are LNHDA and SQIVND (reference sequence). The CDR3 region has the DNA TGTGCCAGTAGTTGGGGAGTTGAAGGGACCCAGTACTTC. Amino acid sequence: CASSWGVEGTQYF.

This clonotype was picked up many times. The CDR3 loop reads CASSLASGGYNEQFF. The CDR3 DNA reads TGTGCCAGCAGCTTAGCCAGCGGGGGCTACAATGAGCAGTTCTTC. J is TRBJ2-1 and V is TRBV11-2, with 8 bases that match TRBD2. Trimming at V came to 1 base and at J to 3 bases, leaving 2 bases not matched to a gene. CDR3 length: 15 amino acids. Germline V CDR1 and CDR2: SGHAT, FQNNGV.

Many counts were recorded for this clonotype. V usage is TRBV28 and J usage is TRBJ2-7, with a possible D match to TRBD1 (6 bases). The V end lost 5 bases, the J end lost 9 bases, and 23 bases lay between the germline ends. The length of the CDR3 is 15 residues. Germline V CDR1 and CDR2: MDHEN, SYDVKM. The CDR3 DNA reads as TGTGCCAGCAGTCCGCTAAATACAGGGTCTGGCGGGCAGTACTTC. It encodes CASSPLNTGSGGQYF.

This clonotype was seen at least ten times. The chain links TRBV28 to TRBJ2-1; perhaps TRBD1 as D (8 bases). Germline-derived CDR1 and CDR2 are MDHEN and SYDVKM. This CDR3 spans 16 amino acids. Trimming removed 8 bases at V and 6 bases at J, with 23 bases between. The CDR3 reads CASAPGGTGTSNEQFF. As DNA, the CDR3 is TGTGCCAGCGCTCCCGGGGGGACAGGAACATCCAATGAGCAGTTCTTC.

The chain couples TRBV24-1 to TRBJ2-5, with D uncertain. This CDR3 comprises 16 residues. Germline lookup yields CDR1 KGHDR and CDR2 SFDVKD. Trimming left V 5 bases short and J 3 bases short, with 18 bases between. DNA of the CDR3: TGTGCCACCAGTGCTCCGCCAGCCGGAAGTGAAGAGACCCAGTACTTC. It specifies CATSAPPAGSEETQYF.

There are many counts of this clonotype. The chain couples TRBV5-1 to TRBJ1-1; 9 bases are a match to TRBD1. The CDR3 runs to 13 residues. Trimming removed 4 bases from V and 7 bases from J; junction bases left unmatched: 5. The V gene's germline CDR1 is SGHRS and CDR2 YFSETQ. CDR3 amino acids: CASSRGQGFEAFF. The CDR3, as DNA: TGCGCCAGCAGCCGGGGACAGGGCTTTGAAGCTTTCTTT.

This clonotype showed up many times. CDR3 sequence reads: CASSQESVTEQYF. The CDR3 coding sequence is TGCGCCAGCAGCCAAGAATCGGTCACAGAGCAGTACTTC. The chain uses TRBV4-3 and TRBJ2-7; D gene uncertain. The V and J ends lost 0 bases and 7 bases respectively, with 10 bases between them. From germline, CDR1 is LGHNA and CDR2 YSLEER. This CDR3 contains 13 residues.

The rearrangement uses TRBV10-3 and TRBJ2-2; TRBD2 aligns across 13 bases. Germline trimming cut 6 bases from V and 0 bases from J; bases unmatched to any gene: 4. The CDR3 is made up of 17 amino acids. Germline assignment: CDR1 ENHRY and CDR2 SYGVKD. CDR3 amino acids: CAISTGLAGANTGELFF. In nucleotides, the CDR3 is TGTGCCATCAGCACAGGACTAGCGGGAGCGAACACCGGGGAGCTGTTTTTT.

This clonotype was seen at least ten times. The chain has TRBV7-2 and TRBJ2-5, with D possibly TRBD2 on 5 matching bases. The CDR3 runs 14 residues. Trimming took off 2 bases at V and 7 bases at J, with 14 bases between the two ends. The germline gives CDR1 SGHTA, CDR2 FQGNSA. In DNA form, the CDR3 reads TGTGCCAGCAGCTTAACGGCCCGGGGTGCGACCCAGTACTTC. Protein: CASSLTARGATQYF.

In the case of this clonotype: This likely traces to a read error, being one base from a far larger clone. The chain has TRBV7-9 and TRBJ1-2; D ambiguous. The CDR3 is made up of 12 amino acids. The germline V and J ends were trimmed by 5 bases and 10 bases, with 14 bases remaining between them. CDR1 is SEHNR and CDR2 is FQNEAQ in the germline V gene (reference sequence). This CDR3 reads CASSINRGSYTF. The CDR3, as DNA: TGTGCCAGCAGCATAAATAGAGGGTCCTACACCTTC.

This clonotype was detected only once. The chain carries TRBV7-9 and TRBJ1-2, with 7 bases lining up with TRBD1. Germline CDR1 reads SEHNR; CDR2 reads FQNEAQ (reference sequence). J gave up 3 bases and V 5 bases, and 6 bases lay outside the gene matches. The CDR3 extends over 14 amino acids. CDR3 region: CASSEFQGDYGYTF. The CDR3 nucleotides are TGTGCCAGCAGCGAATTTCAGGGGGACTATGGCTACACCTTC.